This T cell receptor beta chain emerged from a study of cytomegalovirus exposure and HLA in healthy donors (dated by TCRdb to 2016 to 2017). Regarding the study in general: An earlier analysis of about 530 of the donors reported 276 Gb of sequence data and 95 million to 140 million unique TCR beta sequences obtained from 150 million to 200 million T cells. An early release covering roughly 600 HLA-typed donors comprised about 320 gigabases of sequencing data and tens of millions of unique TCR sequences. Of the 300 to 500 genotyped donors, 75% to 85% were placed in the genetic ancestry cluster associated with self-reported Caucasian donors. The study was designed to test whether signatures of past pathogen exposure could be identified by cataloging public T cell receptors. The T cell repertoires of under 700 subjects were profiled by immunosequencing and related to cytomegalovirus serostatus. In addition to the first cohort of hundreds of subjects, a separate validation cohort of 130 or so different subjects was used. To predict cytomegalovirus infection status, the study brought together high-throughput TCR immunosequencing, statistical association of individual TCRs with disease status, and machine learning. A later analysis re-analyzed previously published TCR beta repertoires from 666 donors and added high-resolution HLA genotyping to study TCR occurrence patterns. In the later analysis, no new phenotypic data were used to find candidate immune exposures; instead, reliance was placed on TCR beta sequences and their occurrence across donors. An earlier analysis of 500 to 650 of the donors applied high-throughput TCR beta sequencing to assess whether each TCR beta V gene segment acted as functional or pseudogenic. Donor age, sex, ethnicity and CMV serostatus were collected together with the repertoire data. In a later genetic analysis, genome-wide SNP genotypes for about three fifths of the roughly 670 donors were used, and that subset was treated as a discovery cohort. Every discovery cohort repertoire had been produced on one sequencing platform. Class I and class II HLA loci were covered by the typing at four-digit resolution. Typing coverage differed by locus: A, B, C, DRB1 and DQB1 were typed in about 629-640 donors, DQA1 in about 500, DPA1 in some 570, and DPB1 in 400 to 490. A handful of DR-DQ haplotypes were handled as single units for association and clustering because linkage in the cohort was strong. Among about 400 genotyped donors of the cohort, an average of roughly 230,000 unique TCR beta nucleotide sequences was sequenced per donor, of which 15% to 20% were non-productive.

Points the paper makes about the study in general: When HLA alleles, especially DR and DQ, strongly co-occurred, attributing TCR associations to individual alleles was difficult. A further reported finding was that TCR beta sequences accurately predicted the HLA-A and HLA-B alleles for most subjects in the first cohort. Several of the top co-occurrence clusters appeared to be linked to parvovirus B19, influenza, CMV and Epstein-Barr virus, according to a later analysis. Because some donors lacked HLA typing at each locus, the association tests relied only on the typed subset. Across donors, most TCR sequences were observed very rarely, whereas some public TCRs were present in many individuals. In this cohort, only TCR beta chains were sequenced, and detectable features were limited by the absence of alpha or paired-chain data. Some 16 rarely observed V segments, including chromosome 9 orphons, were excluded from the earlier analysis of several hundred of the donors because counts were too low. An association between a missense DCLRE1C variant and V-gene and J-gene trimming of TCR beta chains was found in a later genetic analysis and replicated in an independent cohort. According to a later genetic analysis, donors in an Asian-associated ancestry cluster had fewer N-insertions in productive TCRs than the approximately 630-donor mean. Three of the identified cytomegalovirus-associated TCR beta chains were confirmed in vitro to be specific for cytomegalovirus antigens. A cluster of highly shared sequence variants was judged likely to be a technical artifact of the sequencing pipeline. Specific HLA alleles were associated with 15,000 to 20,000 TCR beta sequences at a false discovery rate of 0.05 in a later analysis. Broadly in line with IMGT annotations, most TCR beta V segments showed up in productive rearrangements about 90% or about 30% of the time in an earlier analysis of some 590 of the donors. CMV serostatus was the only immune exposure information available for the cohort. In a later analysis, TCR association rates were found to vary across HLA loci, with the most associated TCRs seen for DRB1 alleles and the fewest for HLA-C alleles. Compared with equally common non-associated chains, HLA-associated TCR beta chains in a later analysis were more clonally expanded and had lower generation probabilities. The classifier was reported to diagnose cytomegalovirus status with high specificity and sensitivity in both the original cohort and the validation cohort. In a later analysis, most CMV-associated TCR beta chains were found to appear HLA-restricted, with HLA associations seemingly driven largely by CMV exposure. Linkage disequilibrium might explain the correlated functional status among segregating V segments, but an unknown experimental factor could not be ruled out. The presence/absence analyses assumed that sequencing depth was roughly uniform across donors, and that assumption may not be true. Some IMGT-functional V segments, including TRBV6-2 and TRBV6-3, could not be distinguished by the 87-base-pair reads and were therefore excluded. A total of fewer than 200 TCR beta chains were listed by the study as associated with cytomegalovirus. The authors suggested that the approach could potentially be generalized to other disease states and immunological phenotypes.

Turning to this clone: The target of this receptor is not known. No base quality information exists; no much larger clone differs at one position.

Library preparation used the immunoSEQ multiplex PCR assay. A mixture of 60 forward primers for TCR Vbeta segments and 13 reverse primers for TCR Jbeta segments was used in the multiplex PCR. Amplification of the CDR3 region of rearranged TCR beta genes was performed with a multiplex PCR assay on genomic DNA. On the Illumina HiSeq System, the amplified TCR beta libraries were sequenced as 87-base-pair reads. The source study handled its data this way. In a later analysis, tens of millions of unique TCR beta chains were counted across the roughly 610 repertoires, and about 9.9 million of these chains were shared by at least two donors. Raw reads were error-corrected and collapsed into unique sequences with a nearest-neighbor algorithm that merged closely related sequences to remove PCR and sequencing errors. To assign V, D and J gene segments, CDR3 sequences were aligned to IMGT reference sequences. For a sequence to be retained, a match of at least six nucleotides was required to both a V gene segment and a J gene segment. A rearrangement counted as productive if the CDR3 had no stop codons and remained in frame with V and J, and every other rearrangement counted as non-productive. Following IMGT convention, CDR3 was defined as the stretch from the second conserved V-encoded cysteine up to the conserved J-encoded phenylalanine. Sequences without an unambiguous match to a single V gene segment were excluded from the earlier analysis of about 600 of the donors. An earlier analysis of fewer than 750 of the donors called V segments functional above 56.7% productive rearrangements and segregating when the between-donor standard deviation exceeded 5%. To diagnose cytomegalovirus status from the catalog of TCR beta chain sequences, a statistical classification framework was built. In a later analysis, TCR nucleotide sequences were compared against IMGT/GENE-DB human TR gene sequences so that V and J genes could be assigned. The TCRdist pipeline was used in a later analysis to assign CDR3 sequences and most-parsimonious VDJ recombination scenarios. In a later analysis, each TCR beta chain was defined by its CDR3 amino acid sequence together with its V-gene family, and reads lacking a unique V-gene family were excluded. As a way to deal with suspected cross-contamination and a sequencing artifact, a later analysis dropped more than 500 nucleotide sequences that were highly shared and had low generation probability. In a later analysis, a clonal expansion index for each public chain was calculated from normalized within-repertoire ranks of inferred template counts. In a later analysis, generation probabilities were computed with a VDJ recombination model fitted to out-of-frame rearrangements, and the resulting probabilities were checked against IGoR. In a later analysis, TCR-TCR, TCR-HLA and TCR-CMV co-occurrence was scored with hypergeometric tests, and a repertoire-size bias correction was applied to TCR pairs. In a later analysis, false discovery rates were estimated by permuting HLA or CMV assignments 20 times. A later analysis grouped co-occurring TCRs with DBSCAN, adding TCRdist sequence similarity when clustering within HLA-allele-positive subsets. Repertoires with fewer than 30,000 or more than 120,000 public chains were left out of co-occurrence clustering, as were about 5 repertoires with anomalous nucleotide sharing. Not all clones reach the TCRdb copy of this immuneACCESS table, which keeps in-frame sequences only. Checked studies attribute under half of the gap to unresolved V genes and leave the rest unexplained. V, J and clone size are those of that table, while D and trimming were read from the DNA. This sample comprises roughly 120,000 clones, 80% of them detected only once. The ten largest make up around 8% of the sample.

The germline V gene (reference sequence) provides CDR1 SEHNR and CDR2 FQNEAQ. Deletion took 2 bases off V and 3 bases off J, with a span of 12 bases between the germline ends. The CDR3, from cysteine to phenylalanine, totals 15 residues. Left in the record is the CDR3 DNA by itself, 45 bases read in frame from the first base. The cohort comprised 710 or so healthy bone marrow donors. Cohort members were all nominally healthy when sampled, although unrecorded immune exposures were likely present. The donor was CMV seropositive and belonged to the group of over 250 seropositive cohort members. Every donor gave a peripheral blood sample, and the peripheral blood mononuclear cells from that sample were used for TCR beta sequencing. Genomic DNA was extracted from the blood cell samples with the Qiagen DNeasy Blood Extraction Kit.

The sequence came from a female donor in good health and CMV-seropositive. The specimen was PBMCs. Recombination joined TRBV7-9 with TRBJ2-3; a tentative D call is TRBD1 (5 bases match). The nucleotide sequence reads as follows: TGTGCCAGCAGCTTACAGGGTGCCCGTACAGATACGCAGTATTTT. It is translated as CASSLQGARTDTQYF.